These T cell receptor beta chains were read from a single sample in a study of cytotoxic CD8 clonotypes in ibrutinib-treated CLL. The data were produced by immunoSEQ multiplex PCR, yet TCRdb's version contains in-frame clones alone and is incomplete. Here the sample spans a few hundred thousand clones, over 55% being singletons. Material: PBMCs, obtained after 36 months of ibrutinib treatment. The origin of the receptors is a human donor with chronic lymphocytic leukemia. Each CDR3 is given with its conserved first and last residue. The order of the fields is V gene, clone size, D gene, J gene, CDR3 DNA, CDR3 protein. D genes are given only for firm matches. Clone size is stated in some rows and not others, as once, few, many or a class when expanded.

TRBV7-6	few	TRBD2	TRBJ2-1	TGTGCCAGCAGCCTAGTGGGAGGGGCCGATGAGCAGTTCTTC	CASSLVGGADEQFF
TRBV29-1	NA	TRBD1	TRBJ2-5	TGCAGCGTTGAATCCGGGACAGGGAGTACGCTTCTAGGGGAGACCCAGTACTTC	CSVESGTGSTLLGETQYF
TRBV9	few	TRBD1	TRBJ2-5	TGTGCCAGCAGCGGGGACAGGGGGCGGCAAGAGACCCAGTACTTC	CASSGDRGRQETQYF
TRBV9	NA	NA	TRBJ2-2	TGTGCCAGCAGCGTGGACACCGGGGAGCTGTTTTTT	CASSVDTGELFF
TRBV18	once	TRBD1	TRBJ1-5	TGTGCCAGCTCACCTGTGTACAGGGGGAACGGATTTAGCAATCAGCCCCAGCATTTT	CASSPVYRGNGFSNQPQHF
TRBV7-6	NA	TRBD1	TRBJ2-2	TGTGCCAGCAGTCGCGGACAGGGGGACACCGGGGAGCTGTTTTTT	CASSRGQGDTGELFF
TRBV4-1	once	NA	TRBJ2-7	TGCGCCAGCTCATTAGAAGGGGGATACGAGCAGTACTTC	CASSLEGGYEQYF
TRBV9	NA	NA	TRBJ2-3	TGTGCCAGCAGCGTAGCGTCAGATACGCAGTATTTT	CASSVASDTQYF
TRBV6-5	few	NA	TRBJ1-2	TGTGCCAGCAGTTTCCCGGACGGCTATGGCTACACCTTC	CASSFPDGYGYTF
TRBV11-2	NA	TRBD1	TRBJ1-2	TGTGCCAGCAGCCCCTCCGGCAGGGGGCATAGAGGCTACACCTTC	CASSPSGRGHRGYTF
TRBV5-1	once	TRBD1	TRBJ1-1	TGCGCCAGCAGCATACCGACCGGGACAGGGTCGACCACTGAAGCTTTCTTT	CASSIPTGTGSTTEAFF
TRBV29-1	few	TRBD1	TRBJ2-7	TGCAGCGTTGAAGGAGGGACAGGGGGCTCCTACGAGCAGTACTTC	CSVEGGTGGSYEQYF
TRBV15	few	NA	TRBJ2-2	TGTGCCACCAGCAGCAGACTCGCCGGGGAGCTGTTTTTT	CATSSRLAGELFF
TRBV6-4	NA	NA	TRBJ2-7	TGTGCCAGCAGTGACTCAATAGACGGCACCTACGAGCAGTACTTC	CASSDSIDGTYEQYF
TRBV28	NA	TRBD2	TRBJ2-7	TGTGCCAGTACTTTAGCGGGAGGCGCCTACGAGCAGTACTTC	CASTLAGGAYEQYF
TRBV6-5	few	NA	TRBJ1-2	TGTGCCAGCAGCAATGGACAGTTCAATGGCTACACCTTC	CASSNGQFNGYTF
TRBV6-6	few	NA	TRBJ1-2	TGTGCCAGCCAGAACCCCTATGGCTACACCTTC	CASQNPYGYTF
TRBV27	NA	NA	TRBJ2-7	TGTGCCAGCAGTTTATTTGGACCGCCCTACGAGCAGTACTTC	CASSLFGPPYEQYF
TRBV18	NA	TRBD2	TRBJ2-7	TGTGCCAGCTCACCCCGTCAGGGACTAGAGCGCGAGCAGTACTTC	CASSPRQGLEREQYF
TRBV15	once	NA	TRBJ2-1	TGTGCCACCCGACCTGGGAGTGCGGGGTTCGCCGATGAGCAGTTCTTC	CATRPGSAGFADEQFF
TRBV9	NA	TRBD1	TRBJ2-1	TGTGCCAGCAGCGTTAGCAGGGGGCTCGCCTACAATGAGCAGTTCTTC	CASSVSRGLAYNEQFF
TRBV4-1	NA	NA	TRBJ2-3	TGCGCCAGCAGCCACCTCCCCGCGACGGCCTTGGTGCAGAGACGCACAGATACGCAGTATTTT	CASSHLPATALVQRRTDTQYF
TRBV6-5	NA	NA	TRBJ2-7	TGTGCCAGCAGTGATAAGATCTACGAGCAGTACTTC	CASSDKIYEQYF
TRBV5-1	NA	TRBD1	TRBJ1-2	TGCGCCAGCAGCTTCGACAGGGCCTATGGCTACACCTTC	CASSFDRAYGYTF
TRBV7-7	few	TRBD2	TRBJ2-5	TGTGCCAGCAGCCCGAGACTAGCCACCGTGGAGACCCAGTACTTC	CASSPRLATVETQYF
TRBV9	few	TRBD1	TRBJ1-4	TGTGCCAGCAGCAGGGACAGGGCTGAAAAACTGTTTTTT	CASSRDRAEKLFF
TRBV6-5	NA	NA	TRBJ2-1	TGTGCCAGCAGTTCCGGTGGGGGGAATGAGCAGTTCTTC	CASSSGGGNEQFF
TRBV27	NA	TRBD1	TRBJ2-2	TGTGCCGCCCGGACAGGGCCCGGGGAGCTGTTTTTT	CAARTGPGELFF
TRBV15	NA	NA	TRBJ1-5	TGTGCCACCAGTCTGGGATTTTCTCAGCCCCAGCATTTT	CATSLGFSQPQHF
TRBV5-6	NA	TRBD1	TRBJ2-7	TGTGCCAGCAGACAAAAACCGGGACAGGGACCCTACGAGCAGTACTTC	CASRQKPGQGPYEQYF
TRBV5-1	NA	NA	TRBJ2-1	TGCGCCAGCAGCTTAGGGTCGAGCTCCTACAATGAGCAGTTCTTC	CASSLGSSSYNEQFF
TRBV28	NA	TRBD2	TRBJ2-1	TGTGCCAGTGGAGCGGGAATGGGGAGCTCCTACAATGAGCAGTTCTTC	CASGAGMGSSYNEQFF
TRBV12-5	NA	TRBD1	TRBJ1-6	TGTGCTAGTGGGGTGGGACAGAATTCACCCCTCCACTTT	CASGVGQNSPLHF
TRBV11-2	NA	NA	TRBJ2-7	TGTGCCAGCAGCTTAGACCGCCCATGGCAGTACTTC	CASSLDRPWQYF
TRBV2	NA	TRBD2	TRBJ2-3	TGTGCCAGCAGTGCGCGTTCTAGCGGGGGGGCTGGGACAGATACGCAGTATTTT	CASSARSSGGAGTDTQYF
TRBV5-1	once	TRBD1	TRBJ1-1	TGCGCCAGCAGCGGCCGGGACAGGGTATACACTGAAGCTTTCTTT	CASSGRDRVYTEAFF
TRBV2	NA	NA	TRBJ2-7	TGTGCCAGCAGTGAAGCCCTCCCCGGGGCCTACGAGCAGTACTTC	CASSEALPGAYEQYF
TRBV2	NA	NA	TRBJ2-5	TGTGCCAGCAGTGAGGACCTTAGGCAGACCCAGTACTTC	CASSEDLRQTQYF
TRBV4-1	once	NA	TRBJ1-3	TGCGCCAGCAGCCATGGACGGGCCAGCTCTGGAAACACCATATATTTT	CASSHGRASSGNTIYF
TRBV27	NA	NA	TRBJ2-1	TGTGCCAGCAACCCCAGAGGGGGGGAGGGGTACAATGAGCAGTTCTTC	CASNPRGGEGYNEQFF
TRBV7-8	NA	TRBD2	TRBJ2-7	TGTGCCAGCAGCTTATATCTCGGGGGGATCTTTTACGAGCAGTACTTC	CASSLYLGGIFYEQYF
TRBV21-1	NA	NA	TRBJ1-5	TGTGCCAGCAGCAAAGGCCCCTTCGGGGGCAATCAGCCCCAGCATTTT	CASSKGPFGGNQPQHF
TRBV5-8	few	NA	TRBJ1-4	TGTGCCAGCAGCTTACGGGGTTGGAGTGAAAAACTGTTTTTT	CASSLRGWSEKLFF
TRBV7-2	NA	TRBD1	TRBJ2-5	TGTGCCAGCAGCTTAAGGGGGCACGAAGAGACCCAGTACTTC	CASSLRGHEETQYF
TRBV6-1	once	TRBD1	TRBJ2-5	TGTGCCAGCAGTGAGGGACAGTGGTTAGAGACCCAGTACTTC	CASSEGQWLETQYF